Reported below is one T cell receptor (beta chain). Only in-frame clones appear in the TCRdb table, and some are missing; sequencing was by immunoSEQ multiplex PCR. This sample carries about 96,000 clones, approximately 95% of them seen once, and the ten largest clones take 8%. This entry belongs to a study of control samples from healthy donors and cancer patients. CDR1 and CDR2 (germline): KGHSH, LQKENI. This CDR3 spans 14 amino acids. V was shortened by 3 bases and J by 3 bases, with 9 bases between the two germline ends. V usage is TRBV18 and J usage is TRBJ1-3; D might be TRBD1 (6 bases). This clonotype was obtained from a man aged 18-30 years in good health. The source material was blood. The CDR3 DNA is TGTGCCAGCTCACCCCGGACAGATGGAAACACCATATATTTT. Its protein product is CASSPRTDGNTIYF.